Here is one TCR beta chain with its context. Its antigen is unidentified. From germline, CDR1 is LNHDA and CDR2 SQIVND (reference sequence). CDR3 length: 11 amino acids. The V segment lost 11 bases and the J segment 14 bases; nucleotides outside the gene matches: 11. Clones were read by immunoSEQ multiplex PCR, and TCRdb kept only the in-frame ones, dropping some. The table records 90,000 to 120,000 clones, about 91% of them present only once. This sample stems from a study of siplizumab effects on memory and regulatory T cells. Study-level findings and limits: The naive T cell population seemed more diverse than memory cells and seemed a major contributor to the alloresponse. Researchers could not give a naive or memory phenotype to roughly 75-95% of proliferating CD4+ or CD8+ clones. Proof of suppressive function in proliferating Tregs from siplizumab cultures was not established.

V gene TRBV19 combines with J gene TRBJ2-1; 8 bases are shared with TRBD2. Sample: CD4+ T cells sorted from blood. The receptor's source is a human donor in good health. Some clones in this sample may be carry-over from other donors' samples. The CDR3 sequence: CASRSGGAKFF. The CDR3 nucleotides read TGTGCCTCTCGCAGCGGGGGCGCCAAGTTCTTC.